This TCR beta chain was identified in a study of T cells in Graves' hyperthyroidism and ophthalmopathy. About the research overall: Peripheral blood draws took place at initial diagnosis, ahead of any treatment.

RNA transcripts were the template for amplifying TCR beta CDR3 regions. First-round RT-PCR of the TCR CDR3 relied on the HTBI primer set. TCRdb called the multiplex PCR reads again in MiXCR, with one record for every CDR3 protein. The table has hundreds of thousands of distinct CDR3 sequences, less than 25% seen once. The sample holds many counts of this clonotype. A patient was excluded if there was uncontrolled infection, other autoimmune disease, pregnancy or lactation. From more than 9 ml of fresh peripheral blood, PBMCs were isolated. The CDR3 length is 15 residues. The trim removed 3 bases at V and 0 bases at J, leaving 2 bases unmatched. Germline V gene data show CDR1 as SGHAT and CDR2 as FQDESV (reference sequence).

The sequenced sample consisted of blood. The V call is TRBV11-1, the J call TRBJ2-1, with 7 bases identical to TRBD1. The clonotype originates from a man aged 25-45 years with Graves' ophthalmopathy. The CDR3 spells CASSFGTASYNEQFF. The CDR3, as DNA: TGTGCCAGCAGCTTCGGGACAGCCTCCTACAATGAGCAGTTCTTC.